This is a list of T cell receptor beta chains from one sample in a study of blood T cell repertoires in COVID-19. Using immunoSEQ multiplex PCR, the repertoire was profiled, and TCRdb retains in-frame clones only, with some absent. The sample yields under 150,000 clones, around 89% seen once. The material sequenced was peripheral blood. The receptor set was obtained from a man aged 45-60 years with acute or convalescent COVID-19. The CDR3 runs from the conserved cysteine through the conserved F or W. The order of the fields is J gene, D gene, clone size, CDR3 length, V gene, CDR3 DNA, CDR3 protein. The D gene is left open where the match is weak. Part of the rows lack a size; the others show once, few, many or a class for expanded clones.

TRBJ2-7,TRBD2,-,13,TRBV5-1,TGCGCCAGCAGAAATCCGGGAGGTGACGAGCAGTACTTC,CASRNPGGDEQYF
TRBJ1-3,-,-,12,TRBV3-1/TRBV3-2,TGTGCCAGCAGCCAAGTTAGAGACACCATATATTTT,CASSQVRDTIYF
TRBJ1-1,-,-,15,TRBV5-1,TGCGCCAGCAGCCCCATATCGGGACAGAACACTGAAGCTTTCTTT,CASSPISGQNTEAFF
TRBJ1-5,TRBD1,-,14,TRBV27,TGTGCCAGCAGCCCAGGGGGCGGCACTCAGCCCCAGCATTTT,CASSPGGGTQPQHF
TRBJ1-4,TRBD1,-,17,TRBV5-5,TGTGCCAGCAGCTTGGGTTCTACCTCCGGGACAGTGGGAAAACTGTTTTTT,CASSLGSTSGTVGKLFF
TRBJ2-1,-,-,12,TRBV5-4,TGTGCCAGCAGCTTGAGCTCCAATGAGCAGTTCTTC,CASSLSSNEQFF
TRBJ1-6,TRBD1,-,16,TRBV4-3,TGCGCCAGCAGCCAAGACGGGACAGGATATAATTCACCCCTCCACTTT,CASSQDGTGYNSPLHF
TRBJ2-3,TRBD2,-,13,TRBV6-5,TGTGCCAGCCTCTTAGCGGGAGGAGATACGCAGTATTTT,CASLLAGGDTQYF
TRBJ1-6,TRBD1,-,16,TRBV5-6,TGTGCCAGCAGCCGACTTGGACAGGGGGCCAATTCACCCCTCCACTTT,CASSRLGQGANSPLHF
TRBJ2-7,TRBD1,few,16,TRBV27,TGTGCCAGCAGTTTCATTTCCGGGACAGGGCTTCACGAGCAGTACTTC,CASSFISGTGLHEQYF
TRBJ2-5,TRBD2,-,15,TRBV11-2,TGTGCCAGCAGCTTAACCCTAGCGGGCTGGGAGACCCAGTACTTC,CASSLTLAGWETQYF
TRBJ1-1,-,-,14,TRBV11-3,TGTGCCAGCAGCCCCTTGGCGGCGAACACTGAAGCTTTCTTT,CASSPLAANTEAFF
TRBJ1-2,-,-,13,TRBV10-1,TGCGCCAGCAGTGAGTCCGCAGGGTCTGGCTACACCTTC,CASSESAGSGYTF
TRBJ1-5,-,-,13,TRBV18,TGTGCCAGCTCAGCAGGGCCCAATCAGCCCCAGCATTTT,CASSAGPNQPQHF
TRBJ2-1,-,-,14,TRBV24-1,TGTGCCACCAGTGTAGAGGGAGGTCTCAATGAGCAGTTCTTC,CATSVEGGLNEQFF
TRBJ2-1,TRBD2,-,14,TRBV27,TGTGCCAGCAGGCTAGCGGGAGGTGGCAATGAGCAGTTCTTC,CASRLAGGGNEQFF
TRBJ2-7,-,-,13,TRBV5-1,TGCGCCAGCAGGCGGGGAGTCTCCTACGAGCAGTACTTC,CASRRGVSYEQYF
TRBJ2-5,-,-,12,TRBV7-2,TGTGCCAGCAGCTATCCCAGTCCGACCCAGTACTTC,CASSYPSPTQYF
TRBJ1-2,TRBD1,-,14,TRBV18,TGTGCCAGCTCACCCACCCTCTCGGACAGGGCCTTCACCTTC,CASSPTLSDRAFTF
TRBJ2-7,TRBD2,-,14,TRBV30,TGTGCCTGGAGGGCCGGGACTACCTCCTACGAGCAGTACTTC,CAWRAGTTSYEQYF
TRBJ2-1,TRBD2,-,20,TRBV9,TGTGCCAGCAGTCCTAATCCGACTAGCGGGCACCGTTTTGTTTACAATGAGCAGTTCTTC,CASSPNPTSGHRFVYNEQFF
TRBJ2-5,-,-,15,TRBV25-1,TGTGCCAGCAGTGAATCCCGGGGTCTGAGAGAGACCCAGTACTTC,CASSESRGLRETQYF
TRBJ2-2,TRBD2,-,16,TRBV19,TGTGCCAGTAGGTACGGAGCGGGAGACCCCACCGGGGAGCTGTTTTTT,CASRYGAGDPTGELFF
TRBJ2-3,-,-,13,TRBV5-1,TGCGCCAGCATGCCCCGAGCGTCAGATACGCAGTATTTT,CASMPRASDTQYF
TRBJ1-4,-,once,14,TRBV7-9,TGTGCCAGCAGCCTAGATCAGGGTGATGAAAAACTGTTTTTT,CASSLDQGDEKLFF
TRBJ2-1,TRBD2,-,13,TRBV19,TGTGCCAGTAGTACTAGCGGGAGTAATGAGCAGTTCTTC,CASSTSGSNEQFF
TRBJ2-7,-,-,15,TRBV5-1,TGCGCCAGCGGACTTGAAGCCGGTAGCTCCTACGAGCAGTACTTC,CASGLEAGSSYEQYF
TRBJ2-7,TRBD2,-,15,TRBV30,TGTGCCTGGAGCCCGGGACTAGCGGGGGCCTACGAGCAGTACTTC,CAWSPGLAGAYEQYF
TRBJ1-6,TRBD1,-,14,TRBV3-1/TRBV3-2,TGTGCCAGCAGCTACGGGACAGATAATTCACCCCTCCACTTT,CASSYGTDNSPLHF
TRBJ1-5,TRBD1,-,13,TRBV7-2,TGTGCCAGCAGCTTGCGACAGGGCGCGGCCCAGCATTTT,CASSLRQGAAQHF
TRBJ1-5,-,-,13,TRBV24-1,TGTGCCACCAGTGATTTACCCAACAGTGTGCAGCATTTT,CATSDLPNSVQHF
TRBJ1-6,-,-,13,TRBV6-5,TGTGCCAGCTCGCGGGGTTATAATTCACCCCTCCACTTT,CASSRGYNSPLHF
TRBJ2-7,-,-,12,TRBV15,TGTGCCACCAGCACCACAGGGCCTTGGCAGTACTTC,CATSTTGPWQYF
TRBJ2-7,TRBD2,-,14,TRBV30,TGTGCCTGGGGGACTAGCGGATTTTACTACGAGCAGTACTTC,CAWGTSGFYYEQYF
TRBJ1-1,-,-,14,TRBV6-5,TGTGCCAGCAGGCCGGGACACGCCAACACTGAAGCTTTCTTT,CASRPGHANTEAFF
TRBJ1-1,-,-,15,TRBV19,TGTGCCAGTAGTATAACATGGACACCGAACACTGAAGCTTTCTTT,CASSITWTPNTEAFF
TRBJ2-2,TRBD1,-,14,TRBV7-8,TGTGCCAGCAGCTCAGGACAGGACACCGGGGAGCTGTTTTTT,CASSSGQDTGELFF
TRBJ2-7,-,few,13,TRBV5-1,TGCGCCAGCAGCGCCGCGGGACTGCCCGAGCAGTACTTC,CASSAAGLPEQYF
TRBJ2-3,-,-,13,TRBV2,TGTGCCAGCAGTGGGGGCGTTTATGATACGCAGTATTTT,CASSGGVYDTQYF
TRBJ1-5,-,once,15,TRBV4-1,TGCGCCAGCAGCCAAGACAGGGTTATTAATCAGCCCCAGCATTTT,CASSQDRVINQPQHF
TRBJ2-7,TRBD1,-,12,TRBV29-1,TGCAGCGTTGAGACAGGGGGGGGCGAGCAGTACTTC,CSVETGGGEQYF
TRBJ2-1,-,few,14,TRBV25-1,TGTGCCAGCAGTGTCCATAAACAGGACAATGAGCAGTTCTTC,CASSVHKQDNEQFF
TRBJ2-1,-,once,15,TRBV7-9,TGTGCCAGCAGCCAAAGCGGAAACTCCTACAATGAGCAGTTCTTC,CASSQSGNSYNEQFF
TRBJ2-1,TRBD2,-,16,TRBV6-2/TRBV6-3,TGTGCCAGCAGCCAACCGGGGGGGAACTCCTACAATGAGCAGTTCTTC,CASSQPGGNSYNEQFF
TRBJ2-1,TRBD2,-,17,TRBV7-9,TGTGCCAGCAGCTTAGGGCCGCTAGCGGATTATTACAATGAGCAGTTCTTC,CASSLGPLADYYNEQFF
TRBJ1-2,TRBD1,-,15,TRBV30,TGTGCCTGGAGTGCAGGGACAGGGCCTAAAGATGGCTACACCTTC,CAWSAGTGPKDGYTF
TRBJ2-1,TRBD2,-,16,TRBV11-2,TGTGCCAGCAGCTTTAGCGGGAGGAATACCTACAATGAGCAGTTCTTC,CASSFSGRNTYNEQFF
TRBJ1-1,TRBD1,-,16,TRBV30,TGTGCCTGGAGTGTAAAGGGGGACAGGGGGCACACTGAAGCTTTCTTT,CAWSVKGDRGHTEAFF
TRBJ2-7,-,once,12,TRBV6-6,TGTGCCAGCAGTCGGGAGTTCTACGAGCAGTACTTC,CASSREFYEQYF
TRBJ2-7,-,-,12,TRBV5-6,TGTGCCAGCAGCGTAGGGGGCTACGAGCAGTACTTC,CASSVGGYEQYF
TRBJ2-7,TRBD1,-,13,TRBV19,TGTGCCGTAAGCAACAGGGGTGGCTACGAGCAGTACTTC,CAVSNRGGYEQYF
TRBJ1-2,TRBD1,-,14,TRBV9,TGTGCCAGCAGCGTGGACAGGGCCAACTATGGCTACACCTTC,CASSVDRANYGYTF
TRBJ1-5,-,-,15,TRBV5-1,TGCGCCAGCAGCCTTGACAGCTATAGCAATCAGCCCCAGCATTTT,CASSLDSYSNQPQHF
TRBJ2-7,TRBD2,-,16,TRBV11-3,TGTGCCAGCAGCTTCCTACTAGCGGGAGAATCCTACGAGCAGTACTTC,CASSFLLAGESYEQYF
TRBJ2-3,TRBD2,-,15,TRBV9,TGTGCCAGCAGCGTATCTCCTAGCGGATCAGATACGCAGTATTTT,CASSVSPSGSDTQYF